This T cell receptor (beta chain) is from a study of cytomegalovirus exposure and HLA in healthy donors. Comments on this clone: Its antigen is currently unknown.

Whole-study results and caveats: The Asian-associated ancestry cluster reportedly had fewer N-insertions than the roughly 670-donor mean in a later analysis.

The PCR used 60 Vbeta and 13 Jbeta primers. Generated by immunoSEQ multiplex PCR, the TCRdb table keeps only in-frame clones and is missing some. The table records some 150,000 clones, 77% of them present only once. This CDR3 region has 15 residues. V was shortened by 3 bases and J by 2 bases, with 13 bases between the two germline ends. CDR1 MNHNS and CDR2 SASEGT come from the germline V gene. Material: PBMCs. The receptor was derived from a woman aged 30 to 39 in good health and CMV-seronegative. V is TRBV6-1 and J is TRBJ1-2; D call uncertain. The CDR3 nucleotides read TGTGCCAGCAGTGATAACGTCCGGGGAAACTATGGCTACACCTTC. Residues: CASSDNVRGNYGYTF.